These 22 T cell receptor beta chains were sequenced from one sample in a study of blood T cell repertoires in COVID-19. TCRdb keeps only in-frame clones here, not all; method: immunoSEQ multiplex PCR. The table shows fewer than 150,000 clones, with approximately 83% occurring only once. Sequenced input: peripheral blood. Receptors originate from a woman in her 50s who had recovered from COVID-19.

V is TRBV7-9 and J is TRBJ2-1; 7 nucleotides agree with TRBD2. The V gene's germline CDR1 is SEHNR and CDR2 FQNEAQ (reference sequence). The CDR3 loop spans 13 amino acids. V shed 2 bases, J shed 10 bases, and the junction held 5 bases outside the gene matches. CDR3 in amino acids: CASSLREGREQFF. The CDR3 region has the DNA TGTGCCAGCAGCTTAAGGGAGGGCAGGGAGCAGTTCTTC.

The chain employs TRBV7-8 and TRBJ1-1; the D gene is possibly TRBD1 (6 bases). CDR1 is SGHVS and CDR2 is FQNEAQ in the germline V gene. The CDR3 is 14 amino acids. The germline V and J ends were trimmed by 7 bases and 2 bases, with 14 bases remaining between them. The CDR3 DNA sequence: TGTGCCAGCATCCTCGGACAGATCAACACTGAAGCTTTCTTT. Protein sequence: CASILGQINTEAFF.

This chain connects TRBV7-9 to TRBJ2-2, with D tentatively TRBD2 (6 bases). Between the trimmed V and J ends, which lost 5 bases and 3 bases, there was a span of 13 bases. The germline V gene has CDR1 SEHNR and CDR2 FQNEAQ (reference sequence). This CDR3 contains 15 residues. CDR3 amino acids: CASSGRGRDTGELFF. The DNA of the CDR3 is TGTGCCAGCAGCGGGCGGGGTAGGGACACCGGGGAGCTGTTTTTT.

The chain carries TRBV5-5 and TRBJ2-1; TRBD2 might be the D (6 bases). The germline gives CDR1 SGHKS, CDR2 YYEKEE (reference sequence). The V end lost 0 bases, the J end lost 5 bases, and 9 bases lay between the germline ends. The CDR3 extends over 14 amino acids. The CDR3 region has the DNA TGTGCCAGCAGCTTGGTGGCTAGCGACAATGAGCAGTTCTTC. Protein product: CASSLVASDNEQFF.

This clone was detected only once. This chain links TRBV3-1 (or the pseudogene TRBV3-2) with TRBJ2-5; weak D call: TRBD2 (6 bases). V was clipped by 4 bases and J by 2 bases, with 14 bases between them. Germline V gene sequence: CDR1 LGHDT, CDR2 YNNKEL (reference sequence). The CDR3 totals 15 residues. CDR3 coding DNA: TGTGCCAGCAGCCCCGGGGTAGCGGCTCAAGAGACCCAGTACTTC. It translates to CASSPGVAAQETQYF.

This clone was seen only once. The V call is TRBV6-5, the J call TRBJ2-7, with TRBD1 as a possible D gene (6 bases). CDR3 length: 14 residues. CDR1 and CDR2 from the germline V gene are MNHEY and SVGAGI. Trimming pared 2 bases from V and 4 bases from J, leaving 12 bases between. This CDR3 is CASSYNQQGYEQYF. In DNA form, the CDR3 reads TGTGCCAGCAGTTACAACCAACAGGGTTACGAGCAGTACTTC.

The rearrangement uses TRBV30 and TRBJ2-7; 11 bases agree with TRBD1. Looked up from germline, CDR1 is GTSNPN and CDR2 is SVGIG (reference sequence). J lost 7 bases, V lost 4 bases, and 12 bases had no gene match. CDR3 length: 15 residues. CDR3 sequence (DNA): TGTGCCTGGAATATGCCGGGGACAGGGGGACGAGAGCAGTACTTC. This translates into CAWNMPGTGGREQYF.

The chain couples TRBV7-9 to TRBJ2-5, with D perhaps matching TRBD2 (5 bases). The CDR3 contains 14 residues. V dropped 5 bases and J dropped 5 bases, with 15 bases sitting between them. The V gene's germline CDR1 is SEHNR and CDR2 FQNEAQ (reference sequence). Written as DNA, the CDR3 is TGTGCCAGCAGCGACCGGGATCAGTGGGAGACCCAGTACTTC. Protein sequence: CASSDRDQWETQYF.

The chain uses TRBV5-1 and TRBJ1-5; the match to TRBD1 covers 10 bases. V shed 4 bases, J shed 5 bases, and the junction held 9 bases outside the gene matches. Germline V gives CDR1 SGHRS, CDR2 YFSETQ. This CDR3 spans 16 amino acids. The CDR3: CASSNDPGQGYQPQHF. The CDR3 region has the DNA TGCGCCAGCAGCAATGATCCGGGACAGGGGTATCAGCCCCAGCATTTT.

The table lists this clone with a few counts. V and J are TRBV6-2 or TRBV6-3 and TRBJ2-2; 15 nucleotides align to TRBD2. V dropped 6 bases and J dropped 14; count of bases not matched to a gene: 7. CDR3 size: 14 residues. Germline V gives CDR1 MNHEY, CDR2 SVGEGT. CDR3 protein: CASSPGTSGRRLFF. In nucleotides, the CDR3 is TGTGCCAGCAGCCCTGGGACTAGCGGGAGGCGACTGTTTTTT.

The rearrangement links TRBV4-3 to TRBJ2-1; 8 bases fit TRBD1. This CDR3 has 15 residues. V gave up 0 bases and J gave up 7 bases; unmatched junction bases: 5. CDR1 is LGHNA, CDR2 YSLEER, per germline. CDR3 sequence: CASSQDRGLWNEQFF. The DNA for the CDR3 is TGCGCCAGCAGCCAAGACAGGGGGCTATGGAATGAGCAGTTCTTC.

This clone was detected only once. The chain carries TRBV11-2 and TRBJ2-7; 7 nucleotides line up with TRBD1. Trimming took 0 bases from V and 1 from J; bases not matched to a gene: 9. Per the germline V gene, CDR1 is SGHAT and CDR2 is FQNNGV. The CDR3 covers 17 residues. CDR3: CASSLEPSRGRSYEQYF. The CDR3 region has the DNA TGTGCCAGCAGCTTAGAGCCATCCAGGGGGAGATCCTACGAGCAGTACTTC.

The gene calls are TRBV21-1 and TRBJ2-7; the table's D gene call, TRBD1, was not cross checked with the DNA. TRBV21-1 is noted as a pseudogene. CDR3 length: 14 residues. CDR3 nucleotides: TGTGCCAGCATAAACAGGGGGCCTGCCTACGAGCAGTACTTC. Amino acid sequence: CASINRGPAYEQYF.

V and J are TRBV4-1 and TRBJ2-7; D is undetermined. The length of the CDR3 is 14 residues. The germline gives CDR1 MGHRA, CDR2 YSYEKL. The V gene lost 0 bases and the J gene lost 2 bases, with 8 bases spanning the gap. The CDR3: CASSQERGTYEQYF. CDR3 nucleotide sequence: TGCGCCAGCAGCCAAGAGAGAGGTACCTACGAGCAGTACTTC.

In regard to this clone: This may stem from a read error, because a much larger clone lies one nucleotide away. The chain carries TRBV4-2 and TRBJ2-7; D is possibly TRBD1 (5 bases). The CDR3 has 17 residues. The germline V and J ends were trimmed by 0 bases and 5 bases, with 20 bases remaining between them. CDR1 and CDR2 (germline): LGHNA, YNFKEQ. The CDR3 bases are TGTGCCAGCAGCCAAGACACACGGATTGGGGCAGGGCACGAGCAGTACTTC. It codes for CASSQDTRIGAGHEQYF.

This chain connects TRBV18 to TRBJ2-6; D is perhaps TRBD1 (6 bases). Trimming took 2 bases from V and 0 from J, leaving 17 bases between them. The CDR3 runs to 19 residues. Germline CDR1 reads KGHSH; CDR2 reads LQKENI. The CDR3 nucleotides read TGTGCCAGCTCACCAGGAATTGGACAGACAAGCTCTGGGGCCAACGTCCTGACTTTC. Its translation: CASSPGIGQTSSGANVLTF. Full variable domain (rest looked up from reference TRBV18 and TRBJ2-6): NAGVMQNPRHLVRRRGQEARLRCSPMKGHSHVYWYRQLPEEGLKFMVYLQKENIIDESGMPKERFSAEFPKEGPSILRIQQVVRGDSAAYFCASSPGIGQTSSGANVLTFGAGSRLTVL.

V gene TRBV6-5 combines with J gene TRBJ1-4; possibly TRBD1 for D (5 bases). The CDR3 consists of 12 residues. V shed 7 bases and J shed 8 bases, with 11 bases lying between them. The germline CDR1 and CDR2 sequences are MNHEY and SVGAGI. DNA of the CDR3: TGTGCCAGCAAGCAGGGAAGCGAAAAACTGTTTTTT. It specifies CASKQGSEKLFF.

The chain carries TRBV19 and TRBJ1-3; D gene ambiguous. V lost 6 bases and J lost 0, with 9 bases in between. Germline values: CDR1 LNHDA, CDR2 SQIVND (reference sequence). The CDR3 contains 14 residues. CDR3 bases: TGTGCCAGTAGGGACGGAGGCTCTGGAAACACCATATATTTT. It codes for CASRDGGSGNTIYF.

V and J are TRBV7-3 and TRBJ2-2; 12 bases fit TRBD2. With 1 base clipped from V and 7 bases from J, the junction kept 16 bases outside the gene matches. This CDR3 contains 20 residues. Germline values: CDR1 SGHTA, CDR2 FQGTGA. The CDR3 nucleotides are TGTGCCAGCAGCTTAAAAGGTGCGACTAGCGGGAGCCCGGTCGGCGGGGAGCTGTTTTTT. As protein: CASSLKGATSGSPVGGELFF.

This chain links TRBV28 with TRBJ1-1; TRBD1 matches at 7 bases. This CDR3 has 16 residues. V was clipped by 6 bases and J by 5 bases; unmatched bases: 15. Germline CDR1 reads MDHEN; CDR2 reads SYDVKM. CDR3 sequence: CASSPDPQGVGTEAFF. CDR3 sequence (DNA): TGTGCCAGCAGCCCCGACCCTCAGGGGGTAGGAACTGAAGCTTTCTTT. Combining the CDR3 with reference TRBV28 and TRBJ1-1 gives the whole variable domain DVKVTQSSRYLVKRTGEKVFLECVQDMDHENMFWYRQDPGLGLRLIYFSYDVKMKEKGDIPEGYSVSREKKERFSLILESASTNQTSMYLCASSPDPQGVGTEAFFGQGTRLTVV.

V gene TRBV18 combines with J gene TRBJ1-4; D is uncertain. V was shortened by 1 base and J by 12 bases, with 9 bases between the two germline ends. Germline loops: CDR1 KGHSH, CDR2 LQKENI. This CDR3 has 12 amino acids. DNA for the CDR3: TGTGCCAGCTCACCACTGGGGAGGGAACTGTTTTTT. Translated, it gives CASSPLGRELFF.

V is TRBV5-1 and J is TRBJ2-3; D uncertain. CDR1 is SGHRS and CDR2 is YFSETQ in the germline V gene. The CDR3 runs to 15 residues. Trimming removed 2 bases from V and 2 bases from J, with 12 bases in between. CDR3 coding DNA: TGCGCCAGCAGCTTTGTGCCTGAGAACACAGATACGCAGTATTTT. It translates to CASSFVPENTDTQYF.